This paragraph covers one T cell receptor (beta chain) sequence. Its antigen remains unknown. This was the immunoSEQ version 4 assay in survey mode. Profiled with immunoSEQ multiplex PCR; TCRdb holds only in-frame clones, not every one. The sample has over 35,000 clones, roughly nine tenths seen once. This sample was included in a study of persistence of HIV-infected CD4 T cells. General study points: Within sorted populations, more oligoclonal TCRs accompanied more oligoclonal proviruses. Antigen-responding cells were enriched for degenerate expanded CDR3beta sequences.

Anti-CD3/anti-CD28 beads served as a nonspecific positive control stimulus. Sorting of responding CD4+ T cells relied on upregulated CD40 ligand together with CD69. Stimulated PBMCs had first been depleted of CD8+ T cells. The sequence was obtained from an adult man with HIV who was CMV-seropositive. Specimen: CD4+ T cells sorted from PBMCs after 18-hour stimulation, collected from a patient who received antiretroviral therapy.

In DNA, the CDR3 is TGTGCCAGCAGTCGCGGGGGTACTAGCACAGATACGCAGTATTTT. Residues: CASSRGGTSTDTQYF. The V gene is TRBV6-5, the J gene TRBJ2-3; the match to TRBD2 covers 7 bases. The V segment lost 5 bases and the J segment 0 bases; nucleotides outside the gene matches: 5. Germline CDR1 and CDR2: MNHEY and SVGAGI. The CDR3 is made up of 15 amino acids.